Sequencing of this T cell receptor beta chain was carried out in a study of shared clonotypes between healthy human individuals. Trimming pared 4 bases from V and 0 bases from J, leaving 13 bases between. Germline CDR1 and CDR2: SGDLS and YYNGEE. This CDR3 contains 15 residues. Naive-designated CD8 cells lacked CD45RO, were positively enriched for CCR7, and omitted terminally differentiated effector memory CD45RA+ cells. Here immunoSEQ multiplex PCR was the method, and the copy in TCRdb shows in-frame clones only, minus some. The sample has around 2.1 million clones, about 92% seen once; the top ten hold roughly 1.8%. This clone was detected only a few times.

This sequence joins TRBV9 and TRBJ1-1; D gene unclear. The sample comprised naive CD8+ T cells from PBMCs. The TCR comes from a man aged 18 to 30 in good health. Some clones in this sample may be carry-over from other donors' samples. CDR3 nucleotides: TGTGCCAGCAGCACCCAGGACGGGTTGAACACTGAAGCTTTCTTT. Its protein is CASSTQDGLNTEAFF.